One sample yielded the 29 T cell receptor beta chains listed below, sequenced in a study of patients and donors after allogeneic stem cell transplantation. TCRdb fed the RT-PCR reads into MiXCR, producing one record per CDR3 protein. The data contain about a million distinct CDR3 sequences, approximately 19% of them seen just once; the ten biggest clones take up around 6%. The specimen sequenced was blood, either unsorted or a sorted T cell fraction (not recorded which). These receptors originate from a human donor who was either an allogeneic HSCT recipient or a stem cell or donor lymphocyte infusion donor (not recorded which). It is not recorded whose cells these are; they may come from a transplant donor.

This clonotype was counted a few times. The rearrangement joins TRBV29-1 to TRBJ1-2; D not certain. Germline CDR1 reads SQVTM; CDR2 reads ANQGSEA. V lost 2 bases and J lost 8, with 15 bases in between. This CDR3 is 13 amino acids long. The DNA of the CDR3 is TGCAGCGTTGAAATGGCACGCGGCTACGGCTACACCTTC. Translating it yields CSVEMARGYGYTF.

This sequence joins TRBV20-1 and TRBJ1-1, with D uncertain. The V end was cut by 6 bases, the J end by 7 bases, with 9 bases between. Germline V gene sequence: CDR1 DFQATT, CDR2 SNEGSKA (reference sequence). There are 10 residues in the CDR3. This CDR3 is CSAGRVEAFF. The DNA of the CDR3 is TGCAGTGCCGGTAGAGTTGAAGCTTTCTTT.

The chain links TRBV4-2 to TRBJ1-4; D is perhaps TRBD1 (6 bases). The V end lost 0 bases, the J end lost 6 bases, and 8 bases lay between the germline ends. Germline assignment: CDR1 LGHNA and CDR2 YNFKEQ. This CDR3 comprises 14 residues. This CDR3 reads CASSQDRTDEKLFF. CDR3 in DNA: TGTGCCAGCAGCCAAGATCGGACAGATGAAAAACTGTTTTTT.

The V and J genes are TRBV15 and TRBJ1-4; D is ambiguous. The CDR3 sequence is 17 residues long. Per germline, CDR1 LNHNV and CDR2 YYDKDF (reference sequence). V lost 5 bases to trimming and J lost 0 bases, with 16 bases between them. CDR3 DNA sequence: TGTGCCACCAGCGGAGGACGGACGGCCGCAACTAATGAAAAACTGTTTTTT. The encoded protein is CATSGGRTAATNEKLFF. The whole variable domain, remainder taken from reference TRBV15 and TRBJ1-4, is DAMVIQNPRYQVTQFGKPVTLSCSQTLNHNVMYWYQQKSSQAPKLLFHYYDKDFNNEADTPDNFQSRRPNTSFCFLDIRSPGLGDTAMYLCATSGGRTAATNEKLFFGSGTQLSVL.

The chain recombines TRBV4-1 with TRBJ2-1; D not certain. V shed 1 base and J shed 15 bases, with 13 bases lying between them. The germline CDR1 and CDR2 sequences are MGHRA and YSYEKL. The CDR3 runs to 12 residues. The CDR3 region is CASSQALDVPFF. The DNA of the CDR3 is TGCGCCAGCAGCCAAGCTCTCGACGTTCCGTTCTTC.

The J gene is TRBJ2-1, the V gene TRBV15; TRBD2 aligns across 11 bases. V shed 0 bases and J 0 bases; nucleotides not matched to a gene: 4. This CDR3 region has 18 residues. Germline V CDR1 and CDR2: LNHNV, YYDKDF (reference sequence). Written as DNA, the CDR3 is TGTGCCACCAGCAGAGATTTACTAGCGGGAGTCTCCTACAATGAGCAGTTCTTC. It yields the protein CATSRDLLAGVSYNEQFF.

This clonotype was seen only a few times. The chain joins TRBV5-8 to TRBJ2-1; D uncertain. CDR1 is SGHTS and CDR2 is YDEGEE in the germline V gene. The V and J ends lost 0 bases and 0 bases respectively, with 10 bases between them. The CDR3 contains 16 residues. The CDR3 nucleotides are TGTGCCAGCAGCTTGGGGCTAAGTAGCTCCTACAATGAGCAGTTCTTC. Its translation is CASSLGLSSSYNEQFF.

The chain uses TRBV6-1 and TRBJ2-5; 14 bases fit TRBD2. The CDR3 is 15 amino acids. The germline V gene encodes CDR1 MNHNS and CDR2 SASEGT. J gave up 8 bases and V 0 bases, and 2 bases lay outside the gene matches. DNA of the CDR3: TGTGCCAGCAGTGAAGCGGGGACTAGCGGGAGAACCCAGTACTTC. As protein: CASSEAGTSGRTQYF.

This clonotype has just a few counts. The chain links TRBV5-1 to TRBJ2-1, with a weak D call TRBD2 (5 bases). Germline V lookup: CDR1 SGHRS, CDR2 YFSETQ. Trimming left V 0 bases short and J 10 bases short, with 11 bases between. The CDR3 is 13 amino acids. This chain's CDR3 is CASSLARAWEQFF. The CDR3, as DNA: TGCGCCAGCAGCTTGGCGCGGGCGTGGGAGCAGTTCTTC. Supplemented by reference TRBV5-1 and TRBJ2-1, the full variable domain reads KAGVTQTPRYLIKTRGQQVTLSCSPISGHRSVSWYQQTPGQGLQFLFEYFSETQRNKGNFPGRFSGRQFSNSRSEMNVSTLELGDSALYLCASSLARAWEQFFGPGTRLTVL.

V is TRBV20-1 and J is TRBJ1-5; TRBD1 might be the D (5 bases). V lost 0 bases to trimming and J lost 11 bases, with 8 bases between them. The V gene's germline CDR1 is DFQATT and CDR2 SNEGSKA (reference sequence). The CDR3 length is 11 residues. The CDR3 spells CSARDGGAQHF. The CDR3 nucleotides are TGCAGTGCTAGAGATGGGGGAGCCCAGCATTTT.

This sequence joins TRBV14 and TRBJ1-2, with 9 bases fitting TRBD1. CDR1 is SGHDN, CDR2 FVKESK, per germline. The CDR3 contains 13 residues. Trimming removed 8 bases from V and 7 bases from J; junction bases left unmatched: 8. The CDR3 sequence: CASRRTGASGYTF. CDR3 in DNA: TGTGCCAGCCGACGGACAGGGGCTTCTGGCTACACCTTC.

The J gene is TRBJ1-5, the V gene TRBV7-9; D remains ambiguous. This CDR3 is 15 amino acids long. Trimming left V 1 base short and J 0 bases short, with 7 bases between. Germline CDR1 reads SEHNR; CDR2 reads FQNEAQ (reference sequence). CDR3 region: CASSLVGLSNQPQHF. CDR3 coding DNA: TGTGCCAGCAGCTTAGTGGGCCTTAGCAATCAGCCCCAGCATTTT.

This clonotype has just a few counts. This sequence joins TRBV5-5 and TRBJ2-7; 9 bases align to TRBD1. The CDR3 runs to 14 residues. V trimming: 4 bases; J trimming: 5 bases; junction bases outside the gene matches: 7. Germline CDR1 is SGHKS and CDR2 is YYEKEE (reference sequence). CDR3 DNA sequence: TGTGCCAGCAGCACTAGACAGGGGGACCACGAGCAGTACTTC. It specifies CASSTRQGDHEQYF.

This clonotype has more than one count but fewer than ten. The V and J genes are TRBV6-1 and TRBJ1-2, with 8 bases matching TRBD1. The CDR3 spans 15 residues. The ends lost 7 bases at V and 3 bases at J; junction bases unmatched: 10. Germline lookup yields CDR1 MNHNS and CDR2 SASEGT. The CDR3 region has the DNA TGTGCCAGCAAGTACAGGGGGGACAGACACTATGGCTACACCTTC. Its translation: CASKYRGDRHYGYTF.

This clonotype turned up a few times. The chain combines TRBV20-1 with TRBJ1-2; maybe TRBD1 (5 bases). With 4 bases removed from V and 4 bases from J, the gap between germline ends came to 16 bases. This CDR3 spans 14 amino acids. CDR1 and CDR2 from the germline V gene are DFQATT and SNEGSKA (reference sequence). The CDR3 region is CSAKEVRQIYGYTF. DNA for the CDR3: TGCAGTGCTAAGGAGGTGAGACAGATCTATGGCTACACCTTC.

This clonotype was counted a few times. The rearrangement uses TRBV6-5 and TRBJ2-7; D not certain. Germline V gives CDR1 MNHEY, CDR2 SVGAGI. The CDR3 runs to 15 residues. Trimming pared 2 bases from V and 2 bases from J, leaving 13 bases between. CDR3 protein: CASSYNSAGTYEQYF. DNA of the CDR3: TGTGCCAGCAGTTACAATTCAGCTGGGACCTACGAGCAGTACTTC.

The chain links TRBV3-1 to TRBJ2-7, with D possibly being TRBD1 or TRBD2 (5 bases each). Per germline, CDR1 LGHDT and CDR2 YNNKEL (reference sequence). V lost 4 bases, J lost 3 bases, and 13 bases lay in between. The CDR3 spans 14 residues. Here the CDR3 reads CASSLRDGLYEQYF. The CDR3 DNA reads TGTGCCAGCAGCCTCCGGGACGGACTCTACGAGCAGTACTTC.

The chain combines TRBV2 with TRBJ1-6; 7 nucleotides line up with TRBD1. The CDR3 is 15 residues long. Germline V gene lookup returns CDR1 SNHLY and CDR2 FYNNEI. The ends lost 6 bases at V and 8 bases at J; junction bases unmatched: 10. CDR3 sequence: CASRGPGQTYSPLHF. CDR3 coding DNA: TGTGCCAGCAGGGGCCCGGGACAGACTTATTCACCCCTCCACTTT.

This clonotype was counted a few times. The rearrangement joins TRBV7-9 to TRBJ2-3; D assignment may be TRBD1 or TRBD2 (5 bases each). The germline gives CDR1 SEHNR, CDR2 FQNEAQ (reference sequence). V was cut by 4 bases and J by 0 bases, with 14 bases left in between. The CDR3 consists of 16 residues. CDR3: CASSSQQGASTDTQYF. CDR3 sequence (DNA): TGTGCCAGCAGCTCTCAGCAGGGAGCTAGCACAGATACGCAGTATTTT.

Here the CDR3 reads CATSDGGYANTGELFF. In DNA form, the CDR3 reads TGTGCCACCAGTGATGGGGGGTACGCGAACACCGGGGAGCTGTTTTTT. The chain carries TRBV24-1 and TRBJ2-2; D might be TRBD2 (6 bases). Trimming cost V 3 bases and J 0 bases, with 10 bases left between them. Germline assignment: CDR1 KGHDR and CDR2 SFDVKD. The CDR3 is 16 amino acids.

The genes are TRBV4-1 and TRBJ2-3; 8 bases agree with TRBD2. J gave up 1 base and V 5 bases, and 5 bases lay outside the gene matches. CDR1 and CDR2 (germline): MGHRA, YSYEKL. The CDR3 covers 15 residues. DNA of the CDR3: TGCGCCAGCAGCGGTAGCGGGGATCGCACAGATACGCAGTATTTT. This gives the protein CASSGSGDRTDTQYF.

The CDR3 loop reads CASSPTSGAHSDTQYF. CDR3 coding DNA: TGTGCCAGCAGCCCTACTAGCGGAGCCCACTCAGATACGCAGTATTTT. V and J are TRBV7-3 and TRBJ2-3; TRBD2 agrees at 8 bases. Per germline, CDR1 SGHTA and CDR2 FQGTGA. V lost 5 bases, J lost 4 bases, and 11 bases stayed unmatched. The CDR3 is made up of 16 amino acids. Together with reference TRBV7-3 and TRBJ2-3, the CDR3 gives the full variable domain: GAGVSQTPSNKVTEKGKYVELRCDPISGHTALYWYRQSLGQGPEFLIYFQGTGAADDSGLPNDRFFAVRPEGSVSTLKIQRTERGDSAVYLCASSPTSGAHSDTQYFGPGTRLTVL.

This clonotype was seen more than once but under ten times. The rearrangement links TRBV5-1 to TRBJ2-3; weak D call: TRBD1 (5 bases). Trimming took off 5 bases at V and 5 bases at J, with 21 bases between the two ends. The CDR3 runs to 16 residues. CDR1 and CDR2 (germline): SGHRS, YFSETQ. CDR3 nucleotides: TGCGCCAGCAGTGGGGTGTGGAACAGGCCTGGAGATACGCAGTATTTT. Protein sequence: CASSGVWNRPGDTQYF. Together with reference TRBV5-1 and TRBJ2-3, the CDR3 gives the full variable domain: KAGVTQTPRYLIKTRGQQVTLSCSPISGHRSVSWYQQTPGQGLQFLFEYFSETQRNKGNFPGRFSGRQFSNSRSEMNVSTLELGDSALYLCASSGVWNRPGDTQYFGPGTRLTVL.

Concerning this clonotype itself: This likely comes from a read error, as the CDR3 has no conserved phenylalanine or tryptophan at its end. The chain links TRBV6-5 to TRBJ2-5, with TRBD2 as a possible D gene (5 bases). The length of the CDR3 is 14 residues. V lost 0 bases and J 5 bases, leaving 10 bases between the germline ends. Germline CDR1 and CDR2: MNHEY and SVGAGI. This CDR3 is CASSYSRGWETQYI. The CDR3 coding sequence is TGTGCCAGCAGTTACTCGAGAGGGTGGGAGACCCAGTACATA.

This clonotype has only a few counts. One end of the junction fails to match germline, which may point to a read error. The V and J genes are TRBV29-1 and TRBJ1-1; 10 bases fit TRBD1. Germline-derived CDR1 and CDR2 are SQVTM and ANQGSEA. This CDR3 contains 12 residues. This chain's CDR3 is CSFDRGRLEAFF. CDR3 sequence (DNA): TGCAGCTTTGACAGGGGGCGCCTCGAAGCTTTCTTT.

The CDR3 region has the DNA TGTGCCAGCAGCGTAACCGGGACAGTCCTTTTCTACGAGCAGTACTTC. Its protein product is CASSVTGTVLFYEQYF. The rearrangement links TRBV9 to TRBJ2-7; 7 bases are a match to TRBD1. Germline trimming cut 1 base from V and 3 bases from J; bases unmatched to any gene: 10. Germline V CDR1 and CDR2: SGDLS, YYNGEE. This CDR3 is built from 16 residues.

CDR3 region: CASSLAIHSYEQYF. CDR3 coding DNA: TGTGCCAGCAGCTTAGCCATTCACTCCTACGAGCAGTACTTC. The chain joins TRBV7-2 to TRBJ2-7, with D hard to call. Germline V CDR1 and CDR2: SGHTA, FQGNSA. There are 14 residues in the CDR3. The V gene lost 0 bases and the J gene lost 0 bases, with 6 bases spanning the gap.

The rearrangement uses TRBV5-1 and TRBJ2-7; TRBD2 aligns across 7 bases. Germline loops: CDR1 SGHRS, CDR2 YFSETQ. The CDR3 has 16 amino acids. V lost 0 bases to trimming and J lost 2 bases; unmatched junction nucleotides: 8. The CDR3 nucleotides are TGCGCCAGCAGCTTGGCCTATCCGGGAGGTACCTACGAGCAGTACTTC. It specifies CASSLAYPGGTYEQYF.

As concerns this clonotype: This likely stems from a read error, as it lies one base from a far larger clone. The chain carries TRBV11-2 and TRBJ2-3; the D is unclear. Deletions cut 6 bases from V and 0 bases from J, with 4 bases between. CDR1 and CDR2 (germline): SGHAT, FQNNGV. The CDR3 consists of 12 residues. The CDR3 bases are TGTGCCAGCAGGTTTAGCACAGATACGCAGTATTTT. It specifies CASRFSTDTQYF.